Listed below are T cell receptor beta chains from one sample, sequenced in a study of regulatory T cells in long-lasting Graves disease. MiXCR was run by TCRdb on the multiplex PCR reads, yielding one entry per CDR3 protein. This sample has 300,000 to 400,000 distinct CDR3 sequences; around 16% occur once, and the top ten carry about a fifth. Here the sequenced sample was peripheral blood mononuclear cells (PBMCs), taken at new diagnosis, from a patient treated with antithyroid drugs. The receptors here all came from a female donor with Graves disease. Both conserved end residues are part of each CDR3. D genes are given only for firm matches. Clone size is stated in some rows and not others, as once, few, many or a class when expanded.

TRBV7-2,TRBJ2-1,.,many,CASSLRATRIYEQFF,TGTGCCAGCAGCTTAAGGGCGACTAGGATCTATGAGCAGTTCTTC
TRBV29-1,TRBJ2-5,TRBD2,many,CSVQLPSGDLETQYF,TGCAGCGTTCAATTGCCTAGCGGGGATCTGGAGACCCAGTACTTC
TRBV18,TRBJ2-7,.,few,CASSPPSESYEQYF,TGTGCCAGCTCTCCGCCTTCGGAGTCGTACGAGCAGTACTTC
TRBV6-1,TRBJ2-5,TRBD2,many,CASSEPGAGDKETQYF,TGTGCCAGCAGTGAACCGGGAGCGGGAGATAAAGAGACCCAGTACTTC
TRBV15,TRBJ2-5,.,many,CATSRGRKTQYF,TGTGCCACCAGCAGAGGGAGAAAGACCCAGTACTTC
TRBV27,TRBJ1-1,TRBD1,many,CASRGTGQNTEAFF,TGTGCCAGCAGGGGGACAGGGCAGAACACTGAAGCTTTCTTT
TRBV27,TRBJ1-1,.,many,CASSDPMNTEAFF,TGTGCCAGCAGCGACCCCATGAACACTGAAGCTTTCTTT
TRBV7-9,TRBJ1-5,.,many,CASSLDRHNQPQHF,TGTGCCAGCAGCCTAGACAGACACAATCAGCCCCAGCATTTT
TRBV19,TRBJ2-1,.,.,CASSYLTGAFYNEQFF,TGTGCCAGTAGTTACCTTACAGGAGCCTTCTACAATGAGCAGTTCTTC
TRBV14,TRBJ2-3,.,few,CASSQEGGGGPSTDTQYF,TGTGCCAGCAGCCAAGAAGGTGGAGGAGGGCCGAGCACAGATACGCAGTATTTT
TRBV20-1,TRBJ2-2,TRBD1,many,CSARTSDRGYVGELFF,TGCAGTGCGAGAACCTCCGACAGGGGGTATGTCGGGGAGCTGTTTTTT
TRBV20-1,TRBJ2-5,.,many,CSAFPPRRQETQYF,TGCAGTGCTTTCCCCCCCAGGCGGCAAGAGACCCAGTACTTC
TRBV12-3/TRBV12-4,TRBJ1-4,TRBD1,many,CASSPGQGASYEKLFF,TGTGCCAGCAGTCCGGGACAGGGGGCGAGTTACGAAAAACTGTTTTTT
TRBV6-4,TRBJ2-1,TRBD2,few,CASSESGTSGYNEQFF,TGTGCCAGCAGTGAGTCCGGGACTAGCGGGTACAATGAGCAGTTCTTC
TRBV20-1,TRBJ1-2,.,many,CSARVGDPSHYGYTF,TGCAGTGCTAGAGTAGGGGACCCGTCTCACTATGGCTACACCTTC
TRBV28,TRBJ1-1,.,many,CASSLSSGKAFF,TGTGCCAGCAGTTTAAGTAGCGGGAAAGCTTTCTTT
TRBV27,TRBJ1-2,.,many,CASSANSGSIYGYTF,TGTGCCAGCAGTGCAAACAGCGGTTCGATCTATGGCTACACCTTC
TRBV18,TRBJ1-5,TRBD1,.,CASSPEQGVNQPQHF,TGTGCCAGCTCACCGGAACAGGGGGTTAATCAGCCCCAGCATTTT
TRBV28,TRBJ2-3,.,many,CASSSSQGSSTDTQYF,TGTGCCAGCAGTTCATCGCAGGGGTCTAGCACAGATACGCAGTATTTT
TRBV7-9,TRBJ1-4,TRBD1,few,CASRGSGTATNEKLFF,TGTGCCAGCAGAGGATCCGGGACAGCAACTAATGAAAAACTGTTTTTT
TRBV3-1,TRBJ1-1,TRBD1,many,CASKTTGLNTEAFF,TGTGCCAGCAAAACGACAGGGCTGAACACTGAAGCTTTCTTT
TRBV30,TRBJ1-1,.,once,CAWSVLNTEAFF,TGTGCCTGGAGTGTTTTGAACACTGAAGCTTTCTTT
TRBV6-1,TRBJ1-5,.,many,CASKNGGSNQPQHF,TGTGCCAGCAAAAACGGGGGGTCCAATCAGCCCCAGCATTTT
TRBV4-1,TRBJ1-2,TRBD1,many,CASSQEIPGQINYGYTF,TGCGCCAGCAGCCAGGAGATACCGGGACAGATTAACTATGGCTACACCTTC
TRBV7-2,TRBJ2-3,.,many,CASSSWGGSDTQYF,TGTGCCAGCAGCTCTTGGGGGGGCTCAGATACGCAGTATTTT
TRBV5-1,TRBJ2-5,TRBD1,many,CASSGNRGETQYF,TGCGCCAGCAGCGGGAACAGGGGAGAGACCCAGTACTTC
TRBV20-1,TRBJ1-2,TRBD1,many,CSAVQGTYGYTF,TGCAGTGCTGTACAGGGGACCTATGGCTACACCTTC
TRBV12-3/TRBV12-4,TRBJ2-1,TRBD2,.,CASSPGLAGGYNEQFF,TGTGCCAGCAGTCCTGGACTAGCGGGGGGCTACAATGAGCAGTTCTTC
TRBV7-2,TRBJ2-1,TRBD2,many,CASSPRDYGYNEQFF,TGTGCCAGCAGCCCCCGGGACTATGGCTACAATGAGCAGTTCTTC
TRBV29-1,TRBJ2-3,.,few,CSAGTGSTDTQYF,TGCAGCGCCGGGACGGGGAGCACAGATACGCAGTATTTT
TRBV2,TRBJ2-3,.,many,CASIPGLGDTQYF,TGTGCCAGCATCCCAGGGTTGGGAGATACGCAGTATTTT
TRBV6-1,TRBJ1-6,.,many,CASSIRLTNNSPLHF,TGTGCCAGCAGTATACGGCTGACAAATAATTCACCCCTCCACTTT
TRBV4-1,TRBJ2-6,TRBD1,.,CASSQDRGRIRSRANVLTF,TGCGCCAGCAGCCAAGACAGGGGGCGGATTAGATCTAGGGCCAACGTCCTGACTTTC
TRBV5-1,TRBJ2-2,TRBD2,many,CASMTGGVYTGELFF,TGCGCCAGCATGACGGGGGGAGTATACACCGGGGAGCTGTTTTTT
TRBV30,TRBJ2-7,.,many,CAWSTSRRSYEQYF,TGTGCCTGGAGTACGTCCCGTCGCTCCTACGAGCAGTACTTC
TRBV7-2,TRBJ2-3,.,.,CASSIRWADTQYF,TGTGCCAGCAGCATCCGGTGGGCAGATACGCAGTATTTT
TRBV19,TRBJ1-2,.,few,CASQLGRGYTF,TGTGCCAGTCAACTTGGGAGGGGCTACACCTTC
TRBV18,TRBJ2-2,.,.,CASSSPRTASGELFF,TGTGCCAGCTCATCACCCCGGACAGCATCCGGGGAGCTGTTTTTT
TRBV5-1,TRBJ2-1,TRBD2,.,CASRPRTSGGGEQFF,TGCGCCAGCAGACCAAGGACTAGCGGGGGGGGTGAGCAGTTCTTC
TRBV28,TRBJ1-1,.,many,CASSHGLNTEAFF,TGTGCCAGCAGCCATGGGTTGAACACTGAAGCTTTCTTT
TRBV5-5,TRBJ1-5,.,many,CASSPHREYNQPQHF,TGTGCCAGCAGCCCACACAGGGAGTACAATCAGCCCCAGCATTTT
TRBV7-9,TRBJ2-1,TRBD2,many,CASSDRLAVYNEQFF,TGTGCCAGTTCAGACCGACTAGCGGTCTACAATGAGCAGTTCTTC
TRBV12-3/TRBV12-4,TRBJ2-1,.,.,CASSLMGSPYNEQFF,TGTGCCAGCAGTTTAATGGGCAGCCCCTACAATGAGCAGTTCTTC
TRBV27,TRBJ2-1,.,many,CASSLFPQWGNEQFF,TGTGCCAGCAGTTTGTTTCCTCAGTGGGGCAATGAGCAGTTCTTC
TRBV2,TRBJ1-2,.,many,CASRGARDGYTF,TGTGCCAGCAGGGGTGCCAGGGATGGCTACACCTTC